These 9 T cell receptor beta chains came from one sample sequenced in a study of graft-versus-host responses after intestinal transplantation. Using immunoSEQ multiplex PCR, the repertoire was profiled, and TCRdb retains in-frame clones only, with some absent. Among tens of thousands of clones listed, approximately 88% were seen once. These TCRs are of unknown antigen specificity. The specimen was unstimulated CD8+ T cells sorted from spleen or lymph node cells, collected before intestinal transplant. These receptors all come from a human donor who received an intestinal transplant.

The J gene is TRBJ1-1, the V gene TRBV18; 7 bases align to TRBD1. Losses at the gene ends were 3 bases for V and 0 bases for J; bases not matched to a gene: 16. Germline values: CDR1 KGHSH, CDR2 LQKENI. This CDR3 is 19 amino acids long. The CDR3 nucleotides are TGTGCCAGCTCACCCCGGCCAGACAGGGAAGGTCGGATGAACACTGAAGCTTTCTTT. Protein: CASSPRPDREGRMNTEAFF.

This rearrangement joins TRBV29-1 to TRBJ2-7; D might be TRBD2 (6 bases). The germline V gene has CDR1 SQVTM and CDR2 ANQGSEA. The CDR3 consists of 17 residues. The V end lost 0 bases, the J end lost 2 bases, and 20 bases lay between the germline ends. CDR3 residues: CSVEDHRAAGTPYEQYF. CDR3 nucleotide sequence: TGCAGCGTTGAAGATCATAGGGCGGCGGGAACCCCCTACGAGCAGTACTTC.

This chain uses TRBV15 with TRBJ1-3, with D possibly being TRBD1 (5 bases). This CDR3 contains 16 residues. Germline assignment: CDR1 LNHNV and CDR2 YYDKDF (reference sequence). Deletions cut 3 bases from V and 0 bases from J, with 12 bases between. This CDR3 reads CATSSAGTSSGNTIYF. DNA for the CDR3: TGTGCCACCAGCAGTGCTGGGACTAGCTCTGGAAACACCATATATTTT.

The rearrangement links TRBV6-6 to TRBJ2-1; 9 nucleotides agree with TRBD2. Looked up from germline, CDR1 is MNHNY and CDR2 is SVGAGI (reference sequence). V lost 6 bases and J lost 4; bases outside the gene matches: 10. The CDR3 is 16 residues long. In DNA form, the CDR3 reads TGTGCCAGCAGCTCGCTTACTAGCGGGTTTTACAATGAGCAGTTCTTC. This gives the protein CASSSLTSGFYNEQFF.

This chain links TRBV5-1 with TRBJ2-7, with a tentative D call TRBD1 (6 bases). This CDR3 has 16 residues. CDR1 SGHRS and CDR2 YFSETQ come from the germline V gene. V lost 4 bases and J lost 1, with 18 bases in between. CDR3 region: CASSPAAGVGSYEQYF. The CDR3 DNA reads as TGCGCCAGCAGCCCCGCGGCAGGGGTCGGTTCCTACGAGCAGTACTTC.

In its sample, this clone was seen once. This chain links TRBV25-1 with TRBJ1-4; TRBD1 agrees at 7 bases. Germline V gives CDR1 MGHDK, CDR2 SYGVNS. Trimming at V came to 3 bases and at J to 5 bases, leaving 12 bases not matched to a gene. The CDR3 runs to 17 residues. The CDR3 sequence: CASSDPRQGALNEKLFF. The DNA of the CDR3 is TGTGCCAGCAGTGACCCTCGACAGGGAGCCCTCAATGAAAAACTGTTTTTT.

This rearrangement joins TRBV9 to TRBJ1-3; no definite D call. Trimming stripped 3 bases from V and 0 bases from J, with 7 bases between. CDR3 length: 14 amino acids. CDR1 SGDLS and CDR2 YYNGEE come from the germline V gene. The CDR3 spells CASSGGYSGNTIYF. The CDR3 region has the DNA TGTGCCAGCAGCGGCGGATACTCTGGAAACACCATATATTTT.

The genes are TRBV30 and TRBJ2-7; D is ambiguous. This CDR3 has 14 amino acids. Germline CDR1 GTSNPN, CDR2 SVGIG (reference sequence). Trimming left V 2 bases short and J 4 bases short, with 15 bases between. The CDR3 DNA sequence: TGTGCCTGGAGTTCTCCGAGCGTTGGGTACGAGCAGTACTTC. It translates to CAWSSPSVGYEQYF.

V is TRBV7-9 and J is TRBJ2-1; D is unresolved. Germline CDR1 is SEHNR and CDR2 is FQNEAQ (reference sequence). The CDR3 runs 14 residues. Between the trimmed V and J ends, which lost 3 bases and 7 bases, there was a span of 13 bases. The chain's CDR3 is CASSLAASLNEQFF. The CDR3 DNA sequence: TGTGCCAGCAGCTTGGCGGCTTCTCTTAATGAGCAGTTCTTC.